These 5 T cell receptor beta chains were all obtained from the same sample, sequenced in a study of blood T cell repertoires in COVID-19. Clones were sequenced by immunoSEQ multiplex PCR, and TCRdb holds only the in-frame ones, with some missing. The repertoire holds around 85,000 clones, with 86% as singletons. Input material: peripheral blood. Every receptor here comes from a middle-aged man with active COVID-19.

CDR3 sequence: CSVGLGPNTEAFF. The CDR3 DNA reads as TGCAGCGTTGGGCTGGGCCCCAACACTGAAGCTTTCTTT. The J gene is TRBJ1-1, the V gene TRBV29-1; D is ambiguous. Germline V gives CDR1 SQVTM, CDR2 ANQGSEA. CDR3 length: 13 amino acids. Trimming stripped 4 bases from V and 2 bases from J, with 11 bases between.

The chain recombines TRBV4-3 with TRBJ2-6, with 9 positions matching TRBD1. J was trimmed by 0 bases and V by 1 base; bases with no gene match: 7. The CDR3 is made up of 19 amino acids. Germline V lookup: CDR1 LGHNA, CDR2 YSLEER. The CDR3 region is CASSQVPGQGYSGANVLTF. The CDR3 DNA follows: TGCGCCAGCAGCCAAGTACCGGGACAGGGCTACTCTGGGGCCAACGTCCTGACTTTC.

This rearrangement joins TRBV28 to TRBJ1-1; D gene uncertain. The CDR3 sequence is 15 residues long. The V end was cut by 8 bases, the J end by 1 base, with 17 bases between. Germline loops: CDR1 MDHEN, CDR2 SYDVKM. CDR3 amino acids: CASVELRRKNTEAFF. In DNA form, the CDR3 reads TGTGCCAGCGTAGAACTCCGTCGTAAGAACACTGAAGCTTTCTTT. The full variable domain, rest sourced from reference TRBV28 and TRBJ1-1, is DVKVTQSSRYLVKRTGEKVFLECVQDMDHENMFWYRQDPGLGLRLIYFSYDVKMKEKGDIPEGYSVSREKKERFSLILESASTNQTSMYLCASVELRRKNTEAFFGQGTRLTVV.

The V call is TRBV29-1, the J call TRBJ1-1, with 8 bases matching TRBD1. From germline, CDR1 is SQVTM and CDR2 ANQGSEA. V lost 7 bases to trimming and J lost 0 bases; unmatched junction nucleotides: 10. There are 15 residues in the CDR3. In DNA form, the CDR3 reads TGCAGCGCTGGACAGGGATGGGGCATGAACACTGAAGCTTTCTTT. It encodes CSAGQGWGMNTEAFF.

The chain has TRBV24-1 and TRBJ2-2, with D possibly matching TRBD1 (6 bases). The CDR3 has 15 amino acids. Germline V gene sequence: CDR1 KGHDR, CDR2 SFDVKD. Trimming shortened V by 6 bases and J by 5 bases, and 15 bases separated the two germline ends. The CDR3 region is CATSSDSTGTGELFF. Written as DNA, the CDR3 is TGTGCCACCAGTTCGGACAGCACAGGGACCGGGGAGCTGTTTTTT.